The rows below give T cell receptor beta chains drawn from one sample of a study of blood T cells in healthy people across ages. MiXCR, applied by TCRdb to the 5' RACE reads, yields one record per CDR3 protein. The sample contains 550,000 to 800,000 distinct CDR3 sequences, more than 20% of which appear only once. Input material: blood. The receptors shown here come from a man between 65 and 79 years old in good health. The CDR3 runs from the conserved cysteine through the conserved F or W. A D gene is named only where the DNA matches it firmly. Clone size appears in some rows only: once, few, many, or a class for an expanded clone.

clone_size: NA; d_call: NA; v_call: TRBV15; j_call: TRBJ1-4; cdr3_nt: TGTGCCACCAGCAGCCATAGACAGGTGATCAATGAAAAACTGTTTTTT; cdr3_aa: CATSSHRQVINEKLFF
clone_size: few; d_call: NA; v_call: TRBV13; j_call: TRBJ1-4; cdr3_nt: TGTGCCAGCAGCCTTACAGGGAGAGACGAAAAACTGTTTTTT; cdr3_aa: CASSLTGRDEKLFF
clone_size: few; d_call: NA; v_call: TRBV3-1; j_call: TRBJ2-4; cdr3_nt: TGTGCCAGCAGCCCGGTTAACGGCGAGAGAAACATTCAGTACTTC; cdr3_aa: CASSPVNGERNIQYF
clone_size: NA; d_call: TRBD1; v_call: TRBV5-1; j_call: TRBJ1-5; cdr3_nt: TGCGCCAGCAGCTATCACAGGGGCGACTCGAGTATGGGTTATAGCAATCAGCCCCAGCATTTT; cdr3_aa: CASSYHRGDSSMGYSNQPQHF
clone_size: NA; d_call: NA; v_call: TRBV10-3; j_call: TRBJ1-4; cdr3_nt: TGTGCCATCAGTGCAGGACAGTTAACTAATGAAAAACTGTTTTTT; cdr3_aa: CAISAGQLTNEKLFF
clone_size: NA; d_call: TRBD1; v_call: TRBV20-1; j_call: TRBJ2-7; cdr3_nt: TGCAGTGCCCGGGACAGGAGGGCCTCCTCCTACGAGCAGTACTTC; cdr3_aa: CSARDRRASSYEQYF
clone_size: few; d_call: TRBD2; v_call: TRBV14; j_call: TRBJ2-7; cdr3_nt: TGTGCCAGCAGCCAAGGTAGGCCTAGCGGAGTCTACGAGCAGTACTTC; cdr3_aa: CASSQGRPSGVYEQYF
clone_size: NA; d_call: TRBD2; v_call: TRBV28; j_call: TRBJ2-1; cdr3_nt: TGTGCCAGCAGTTCCCGACTAGCGGGAGCCCATTACAATGAGCAGTTCTTC; cdr3_aa: CASSSRLAGAHYNEQFF
clone_size: few; d_call: TRBD2; v_call: TRBV4-1; j_call: TRBJ2-1; cdr3_nt: TGCGCCAGCAGCCAATTTTCCCCGACTAGCGGGAACCACAATGAGCAGTTCTTC; cdr3_aa: CASSQFSPTSGNHNEQFF
clone_size: few; d_call: TRBD2; v_call: TRBV20-1; j_call: TRBJ2-7; cdr3_nt: TGCAGTGCCCCTCCAGGTAGCGGGAGGGCCTACGAGCAGTACTTC; cdr3_aa: CSAPPGSGRAYEQYF
clone_size: many; d_call: NA; v_call: TRBV12-3/TRBV12-4; j_call: TRBJ1-2; cdr3_nt: TGTGCCAGCAGTCCCCGATCCCAAGGAGGTGGCTACACCTTC; cdr3_aa: CASSPRSQGGGYTF
clone_size: few; d_call: TRBD2; v_call: TRBV6-5; j_call: TRBJ2-7; cdr3_nt: TGTGCCAGCAGGCCTACTATGCGGGAGTTGTACGAGCAGTACTTC; cdr3_aa: CASRPTMRELYEQYF
clone_size: many; d_call: NA; v_call: TRBV7-9; j_call: TRBJ2-7; cdr3_nt: TGTGCCAGCAGCCATAGTAGGGCCTACGAGCAGTACTTC; cdr3_aa: CASSHSRAYEQYF
clone_size: NA; d_call: TRBD2; v_call: TRBV20-1; j_call: TRBJ2-2; cdr3_nt: TGCAGCGCTAGCGGGCCGAACACCGGGGAGCTGTTTTTT; cdr3_aa: CSASGPNTGELFF
clone_size: few; d_call: TRBD1; v_call: TRBV30; j_call: TRBJ2-5; cdr3_nt: TGTGCCTGGAGTGTTGGGGACAGGGGGCGGCAAGAGACCCAGTACTTC; cdr3_aa: CAWSVGDRGRQETQYF
clone_size: NA; d_call: NA; v_call: TRBV6-6; j_call: TRBJ2-7; cdr3_nt: TGTGCCAGCAGTTTGATACTAGTCGGCGAGCAGTACTTC; cdr3_aa: CASSLILVGEQYF
clone_size: few; d_call: NA; v_call: TRBV6-1; j_call: TRBJ1-5; cdr3_nt: TGTGCCAGCAGCGAAAACCCGGGAGATAGCAATCAGCCCCAGCATTTT; cdr3_aa: CASSENPGDSNQPQHF
clone_size: once; d_call: NA; v_call: TRBV20-1; j_call: TRBJ2-5; cdr3_nt: TGCAGTGCTAGATCGCCGGGACCTGAGATGGCGACCCAGTACTTC; cdr3_aa: CSARSPGPEMATQYF
clone_size: NA; d_call: NA; v_call: TRBV20-1; j_call: TRBJ2-7; cdr3_nt: TGCAGTGCTAGTGCTGGGTCCTACGAGCAGTACTTC; cdr3_aa: CSASAGSYEQYF
clone_size: many; d_call: TRBD1; v_call: TRBV29-1; j_call: TRBJ1-2; cdr3_nt: TGCAGCGTTGTTATGGGACAGGGGATAATTGGCTACACCTTC; cdr3_aa: CSVVMGQGIIGYTF
clone_size: few; d_call: NA; v_call: TRBV12-3/TRBV12-4; j_call: TRBJ2-7; cdr3_nt: TGTGCCAGCAGTTTCTACCTCTCGGGCTCCTACGAGCAGTACTTC; cdr3_aa: CASSFYLSGSYEQYF
clone_size: NA; d_call: TRBD2; v_call: TRBV10-3; j_call: TRBJ2-6; cdr3_nt: TGTGCCATCAGTGGGGGGACTAGCGGTCATTCCAACGTCCTGACTTTC; cdr3_aa: CAISGGTSGHSNVLTF
clone_size: few; d_call: NA; v_call: TRBV5-5; j_call: TRBJ1-4; cdr3_nt: TGTGCCAGCAGCGTCAACCTAGGGGAACTGTTTTTT; cdr3_aa: CASSVNLGELFF
clone_size: few; d_call: TRBD2; v_call: TRBV7-2; j_call: TRBJ2-1; cdr3_nt: TGTGCCAGCAGCCCTAAGTCTAGCGGGGCCTACAATGAGCAGTTCTTC; cdr3_aa: CASSPKSSGAYNEQFF
clone_size: few; d_call: NA; v_call: TRBV9; j_call: TRBJ2-2; cdr3_nt: TGTGCCAGCAGCGTTGATCAAGACACCGGGGAGCTGTTTTTT; cdr3_aa: CASSVDQDTGELFF
clone_size: few; d_call: NA; v_call: TRBV29-1; j_call: TRBJ1-1; cdr3_nt: TGCAGCGGGGGGTACAGTTTGAACACTGAAGCTTTCTTT; cdr3_aa: CSGGYSLNTEAFF
clone_size: NA; d_call: NA; v_call: TRBV7-2; j_call: TRBJ2-2; cdr3_nt: TGTGCCAGCAGCTTACGACCTCTCAGGGTTGGTACCGGGGAGCTGTTTTTT; cdr3_aa: CASSLRPLRVGTGELFF
clone_size: NA; d_call: NA; v_call: TRBV20-1; j_call: TRBJ2-1; cdr3_nt: TGCAGTGCCGAAGTCGGCGATGAGCAGTTCTTC; cdr3_aa: CSAEVGDEQFF
clone_size: NA; d_call: TRBD2; v_call: TRBV3-1; j_call: TRBJ2-4; cdr3_nt: TGTGCCAGCAGCCAAGTTGTAGCGGGGCTAGCCAAAAACATTCAGTACTTC; cdr3_aa: CASSQVVAGLAKNIQYF
clone_size: NA; d_call: TRBD2; v_call: TRBV20-1; j_call: TRBJ2-5; cdr3_nt: TGCAGTGCCGTTGCTTTAGCGGGAGCGTTAGAGACCCAGTACTTC; cdr3_aa: CSAVALAGALETQYF
clone_size: few; d_call: TRBD1; v_call: TRBV5-1; j_call: TRBJ1-1; cdr3_nt: TGCGCCAGCAGCTCCAAGACAGGGAGACTATCTGAAGCTTTCTTT; cdr3_aa: CASSSKTGRLSEAFF
clone_size: NA; d_call: TRBD2; v_call: TRBV7-2; j_call: TRBJ2-7; cdr3_nt: TGTGCCAGCAGCAGACTAGCGGGAGCGGTTGACGAGCAGTACTTC; cdr3_aa: CASSRLAGAVDEQYF